These 31 T cell receptor beta chains originate from one sample sequenced in a study of shared clonotypes between healthy human individuals. Libraries were prepared by immunoSEQ multiplex PCR; TCRdb keeps only in-frame clonotypes and omits some of them. The table shows roughly 570,000 clones, with roughly 98% occurring only once. CD45RO-negative, CCR7-positively selected cells formed the naive CD8 fraction, excluding terminally differentiated effector memory CD45RA+ cells. The sample comprised naive CD8+ T cells sorted from blood. The receptors originated from a man younger than 40 in good health.

The V call is TRBV11-2, the J call TRBJ2-7, with TRBD2 matching 10 bases. V shed 3 bases and J 3 bases; nucleotides not matched to a gene: 14. The CDR3 is 18 amino acids. Germline V CDR1 and CDR2: SGHAT, FQNNGV. In DNA, the CDR3 is TGTGCCAGCAGCTTCCCAGGACTAGCGGCTACCCCGATCTACGAGCAGTACTTC. It is translated as CASSFPGLAATPIYEQYF.

The gene calls are TRBV18 and TRBJ1-2; D perhaps matches TRBD1 (6 bases). Trimming left V 0 bases short and J 5 bases short, with 13 bases between. This CDR3 comprises 15 residues. Germline values: CDR1 KGHSH, CDR2 LQKENI. CDR3 sequence (DNA): TGTGCCAGCTCACCACCCACCGGGACATCATATGGCTACACCTTC. It encodes CASSPPTGTSYGYTF.

This clone was seen just once. The rearrangement links TRBV5-1 to TRBJ2-1; TRBD2 matches 7 bases. CDR1 and CDR2 from the germline V gene are SGHRS and YFSETQ. The CDR3 length is 13 residues. V shed 4 bases and J 7 bases; nucleotides not matched to a gene: 5. CDR3 loop: CASSTGGLNEQFF. CDR3 sequence (DNA): TGCGCCAGCAGCACCGGGGGGTTGAATGAGCAGTTCTTC. Together with reference TRBV5-1 and TRBJ2-1, the CDR3 gives the full variable domain: KAGVTQTPRYLIKTRGQQVTLSCSPISGHRSVSWYQQTPGQGLQFLFEYFSETQRNKGNFPGRFSGRQFSNSRSEMNVSTLELGDSALYLCASSTGGLNEQFFGPGTRLTVL.

The chain employs TRBV4-2 and TRBJ2-7; 10 nucleotides line up with TRBD1. Looked up from germline, CDR1 is LGHNA and CDR2 is YNFKEQ. V shed 5 bases, J shed 5 bases, and the junction held 9 bases outside the gene matches. CDR3 length: 15 residues. The CDR3 sequence: CASSELGDRGHEQYF. CDR3 DNA: TGTGCCAGCAGCGAGCTTGGGGACAGGGGTCACGAGCAGTACTTC.

This clone was seen only once. V usage is TRBV7-7 and J usage is TRBJ2-1; possibly TRBD2 for D (6 bases). This CDR3 is built from 16 residues. From germline, CDR1 is SSHAT and CDR2 FNYEAQ (reference sequence). Trimming cost V 5 bases and J 6 bases, with 20 bases left between them. CDR3 loop: CASSRRPGVGSNEQFF. The DNA for the CDR3 is TGTGCCAGCAGCCGAAGGCCGGGGGTTGGTAGCAATGAGCAGTTCTTC.

The V call is TRBV15, the J call TRBJ2-7, with 10 bases aligning to TRBD1. Looked up from germline, CDR1 is LNHNV and CDR2 is YYDKDF (reference sequence). The CDR3 sequence is 15 residues long. The V segment lost 3 bases and the J segment 4 bases; nucleotides outside the gene matches: 6. CDR3 residues: CATSSPRDRGYEQYF. In DNA form, the CDR3 reads TGTGCCACCAGCAGTCCCCGGGACAGGGGTTACGAGCAGTACTTC.

This clone occurred once. The chain links TRBV10-3 to TRBJ1-3, with unresolved D. Trimming left V 10 bases short and J 0 bases short, with 19 bases between. CDR3 length: 16 residues. In germline, CDR1 is ENHRY, CDR2 SYGVKD. CDR3 loop: CATLGGLADSGNTIYF. The CDR3 DNA is TGTGCCACCTTGGGCGGGCTAGCCGACTCTGGAAACACCATATATTTT.

The table lists this clone with a count of one. The identical CDR3 is also encoded by other nucleotide sequences in the sample. The V call is TRBV27, the J call TRBJ2-7, with D possibly matching TRBD1 (5 bases). Trimming removed 2 bases at V and 6 bases at J, with 11 bases between. Germline values: CDR1 MNHEY, CDR2 SMNVEV (reference sequence). This CDR3 has 13 residues. The CDR3 is CASSLRAGREQYF. CDR3 nucleotide sequence: TGTGCCAGCAGTTTAAGGGCAGGGCGCGAGCAGTACTTC.

The chain links TRBV28 to TRBJ1-5; D is undetermined. The germline gives CDR1 MDHEN, CDR2 SYDVKM. This CDR3 has 10 residues. Trimming cost V 2 bases and J 11 bases, with 4 bases left between them. The DNA for the CDR3 is TGTGCCAGCAGTTTAGGGTCCCAGCATTTT. Protein sequence: CASSLGSQHF.

The V gene is TRBV7-9, the J gene TRBJ1-5, with 11 bases that match TRBD1. Germline trimming cut 4 bases from V and 6 bases from J; bases unmatched to any gene: 11. The CDR3 sequence is 17 residues long. Germline V gene data show CDR1 as SEHNR and CDR2 as FQNEAQ (reference sequence). CDR3 region: CASSSTRDRGEGQPQHF. CDR3 bases: TGTGCCAGCAGCTCAACCCGGGACAGGGGGGAAGGTCAGCCCCAGCATTTT.

The CDR3 spells CASSSRAGELFF. CDR3 DNA: TGTGCCAGCAGCTCGAGGGCCGGGGAGCTGTTTTTT. This rearrangement joins TRBV9 to TRBJ2-2; TRBD2 is a possible D gene (5 bases). This CDR3 has 12 residues. V dropped 4 bases and J dropped 6 bases, with 7 bases sitting between them. The V gene's germline CDR1 is SGDLS and CDR2 YYNGEE.

In DNA form, the CDR3 reads TGCAGCGTTCAAACGGGCCATACCTACGAGCAGTACTTC. This gives the protein CSVQTGHTYEQYF. The chain combines TRBV29-1 with TRBJ2-7, with D unclear. V was trimmed by 5 bases and J by 2 bases, leaving 13 bases between them. The CDR3 has 13 amino acids. Germline CDR1 reads SQVTM; CDR2 reads ANQGSEA.

This sequence joins TRBV28 and TRBJ1-1; possible D gene TRBD1, 5 bases. Germline V CDR1 and CDR2: MDHEN, SYDVKM. This CDR3 spans 14 amino acids. Trimming pared 2 bases from V and 4 bases from J, leaving 11 bases between. The CDR3 region is CASSLQGFLTEAFF. In nucleotides, the CDR3 is TGTGCCAGCAGTTTACAGGGTTTTCTCACTGAAGCTTTCTTT.

CDR3 region: CASSLKENSYNEQFF. DNA for the CDR3: TGCGCCAGCAGCTTGAAAGAAAATTCCTACAATGAGCAGTTCTTC. This rearrangement joins TRBV5-1 to TRBJ2-1; D is uncertain. The CDR3 totals 15 residues. Germline lookup yields CDR1 SGHRS and CDR2 YFSETQ. Trimming removed 1 base at V and 1 base at J, with 9 bases between.

The rearrangement joins TRBV5-1 to TRBJ2-7; D tentatively reads TRBD1 or TRBD2 (7 bases each). The CDR3 has 15 residues. Germline values: CDR1 SGHRS, CDR2 YFSETQ. V gave up 8 bases and J gave up 0 bases, with 18 bases separating them. The CDR3 spells CASVKGGDSSYEQYF. The CDR3 region has the DNA TGCGCCAGTGTAAAAGGGGGGGACAGCTCCTACGAGCAGTACTTC.

This chain uses TRBV27 with TRBJ2-1; perhaps TRBD2 as D (6 bases). This CDR3 has 13 amino acids. CDR1 and CDR2 from the germline V gene are MNHEY and SMNVEV (reference sequence). Trimming removed 2 bases at V and 9 bases at J, with 11 bases between. The CDR3 region is CASSLEPGLEQFF. The CDR3 nucleotides are TGTGCCAGCAGTTTAGAACCGGGACTTGAGCAGTTCTTC.

The rearrangement joins TRBV14 to TRBJ2-3; a possible D gene is TRBD1 (6 bases). Trimming left V 7 bases short and J 2 bases short, with 13 bases between. CDR1 is SGHDN and CDR2 is FVKESK in the germline V gene. The CDR3 consists of 14 residues. The CDR3 here is CASTKGGATDTQYF. The DNA for the CDR3 is TGTGCCAGCACCAAAGGGGGAGCCACAGATACGCAGTATTTT.

The chain links TRBV4-3 to TRBJ2-2, with 11 bases matching TRBD2. There are 19 residues in the CDR3. CDR1 and CDR2 (germline): LGHNA, YSLEER. J lost 6 bases, V lost 0 bases, and 12 bases had no gene match. The CDR3 DNA reads TGCGCCAGCAGCCAAGAGCTTAGCGGGAGGGCCGGTGTTGCCGGGGAGCTGTTTTTT. This codes for CASSQELSGRAGVAGELFF.

The genes are TRBV2 and TRBJ2-2; no firm D call. Trimming cost V 5 bases and J 0 bases, with 19 bases left between them. This CDR3 has 18 amino acids. Germline assignment: CDR1 SNHLY and CDR2 FYNNEI. The CDR3 here is CASSNYRLDLANTGELFF. CDR3 coding DNA: TGTGCCAGCAGTAACTATCGACTGGATCTCGCGAACACCGGGGAGCTGTTTTTT.

The chain employs TRBV5-5 and TRBJ2-3; tentative D call: TRBD1 (7 bases). V was cut by 7 bases and J by 5 bases, with 17 bases left in between. The CDR3 runs to 14 residues. Germline V gives CDR1 SGHKS, CDR2 YYEKEE (reference sequence). The CDR3 nucleotides are TGTGCCAGCTGGGGCGGGACAGAGAGAGATACGCAGTATTTT. This translates into CASWGGTERDTQYF.

The chain is built from TRBV27 and TRBJ1-5; no clear D. CDR3 length: 14 residues. Trimming shortened V by 6 bases and J by 1 base, and 10 bases separated the two germline ends. Per germline, CDR1 MNHEY and CDR2 SMNVEV (reference sequence). The CDR3 region is CASSGSGSNQPQHF. DNA of the CDR3: TGTGCCAGCAGCGGTTCGGGAAGCAATCAGCCCCAGCATTTT.

V gene TRBV11-2 combines with J gene TRBJ2-2, with D possibly TRBD1 on 6 matching bases. There are 14 residues in the CDR3. V shed 5 bases and J shed 2 bases, with 9 bases lying between them. Germline V lookup: CDR1 SGHAT, CDR2 FQNNGV. CDR3 coding DNA: TGTGCCAGCAGCGAACAGGGAAACACCGGGGAGCTGTTTTTT. Translation gives CASSEQGNTGELFF.

The chain recombines TRBV11-1 with TRBJ2-7; 7 positions match TRBD1. The J segment lost 3 bases and the V segment lost 4 bases, leaving 6 bases of the junction unmatched. CDR1 SGHAT and CDR2 FQDESV come from the germline V gene (reference sequence). The CDR3 has 14 residues. Here the CDR3 reads CASSSRQGLYEQYF. DNA for the CDR3: TGTGCCAGCAGCTCCAGACAGGGTCTCTACGAGCAGTACTTC.

The V gene is TRBV6-1, the J gene TRBJ2-7; D call uncertain. This CDR3 contains 14 residues. Germline V lookup: CDR1 MNHNS, CDR2 SASEGT. Trimming shortened V by 6 bases and J by 0 bases, and 12 bases separated the two germline ends. The CDR3 loop is CASSEPYSSYEQYF. The CDR3 region has the DNA TGTGCCAGCAGCGAGCCGTACAGCTCCTACGAGCAGTACTTC.

The CDR3: CSVADGLNTEAFF. CDR3 sequence (DNA): TGCAGCGTAGCCGACGGCCTGAACACTGAAGCTTTCTTT. This chain links TRBV29-1 with TRBJ1-1, with D unclear. V lost 6 bases, J lost 0 bases, and 11 bases lay in between. CDR1 and CDR2 from the germline V gene are SQVTM and ANQGSEA. This CDR3 is built from 13 residues.

Concerning this clone itself: Other DNA sequences in the sample encode the same CDR3. The chain uses TRBV29-1 and TRBJ2-7; 9 nucleotides match TRBD1. The V segment lost 1 base and the J segment 2 bases; nucleotides outside the gene matches: 3. The CDR3 sequence is 14 residues long. Germline V gene data show CDR1 as SQVTM and CDR2 as ANQGSEA. The CDR3 protein is CSVEGQGETYEQYF. The DNA of the CDR3 is TGCAGCGTTGAAGGACAGGGGGAAACCTACGAGCAGTACTTC.

The rearrangement uses TRBV11-2 and TRBJ2-1; TRBD2 is a possible D gene (5 bases). CDR3 length: 16 amino acids. Germline V gene sequence: CDR1 SGHAT, CDR2 FQNNGV. The V end lost 4 bases, the J end lost 1 base, and 14 bases lay between the germline ends. CDR3 bases: TGTGCCAGCAGCTCCTTCGGGAAACCTTCCTACAATGAGCAGTTCTTC. Residues: CASSSFGKPSYNEQFF.

The chain joins TRBV11-2 to TRBJ2-7, with 14 nucleotides matching TRBD2. With V trimmed by 5 bases and J by 7 bases, 7 bases remained unmatched. CDR3 size: 15 residues. Germline V gene lookup returns CDR1 SGHAT and CDR2 FQNNGV. The CDR3: CASSPGTSGRGEQYF. The CDR3 DNA sequence: TGTGCCAGCAGCCCCGGGACTAGCGGGAGAGGTGAGCAGTACTTC.

This rearrangement joins TRBV4-1 to TRBJ1-2, with D perhaps matching TRBD1 (6 bases). V lost 0 bases, J lost 6 bases, and 17 bases lay in between. The germline V gene has CDR1 MGHRA and CDR2 YSYEKL. The CDR3 is made up of 16 amino acids. The CDR3 sequence is CASSQEPLQGGHGYTF. For the CDR3, the DNA is TGCGCCAGCAGCCAAGAACCGTTACAGGGAGGCCATGGCTACACCTTC.

This chain links TRBV7-9 with TRBJ1-3; D remains unclear. V lost 6 bases to trimming and J lost 7 bases, with 16 bases between them. The CDR3 is 14 residues long. Germline CDR1 and CDR2: SEHNR and FQNEAQ (reference sequence). This CDR3 reads CASRTEITRNTIYF. The CDR3 DNA follows: TGTGCCAGCAGGACGGAGATAACCAGGAACACCATATATTTT.

Note on this clone: A junction end diverges from the germline sequence, so it may reflect a read error. The rearrangement links TRBV7-9 to TRBJ1-1, with D perhaps TRBD1 (6 bases). Germline lookup yields CDR1 SEHNR and CDR2 FQNEAQ (reference sequence). This CDR3 comprises 10 residues. The CDR3 bases are TGTGCCAGCAGCTTAGAAGAGGGGGGCTTT. It codes for CASSLEEGGF.